This passage covers 11 T cell receptor beta chains from one sample sequenced in a study of human T cells and chemical hapten exposure. The library attached unique molecular identifiers to individual cDNA molecules. TCRdb itself ran the reads through MiXCR, one entry per CDR3 protein. The data contain around 910 distinct CDR3 sequences, about 86% of them seen just once; the ten biggest clones take up about 6%. RNA extraction used unfractionated whole blood as the source of total RNA. Sequenced: whole blood. These TCRs come from a human donor with alopecia, or a healthy volunteer (not recorded which). Some clones in this sample may be carry-over from other donors' samples. This table probably holds off-target reads from a library built for another chain.

The rearrangement joins TRBV7-2 to TRBJ2-7; D tentatively reads TRBD1 or TRBD2 (5 bases each). The V gene lost 3 bases and the J gene lost 3 bases, with 15 bases spanning the gap. The germline gives CDR1 SGHTA, CDR2 FQGNSA. This CDR3 has 15 amino acids. CDR3 sequence (DNA): TGTACCAGCAGCTTTTTGGGGGTGGCGGGCTACGAGCAGTACTTC. As protein: CTSSFLGVAGYEQYF.

The chain is built from TRBV6-5 and TRBJ1-3; D unclear. CDR1 and CDR2 (germline): MNHEY, SVGAGI. This CDR3 is 18 amino acids long. V lost 2 bases and J 0 bases, leaving 17 bases between the germline ends. CDR3 residues: CASSYTADGLSSGNTIYF. Written as DNA, the CDR3 is TGTGCCAGCAGTTACACGGCGGACGGGCTAAGCTCTGGAAACACCATATATTTT.

The chain couples TRBV20-1 to TRBJ1-2; no firm D call. Trimming removed 6 bases at V and 7 bases at J, with 12 bases between. The germline CDR1 and CDR2 sequences are DFQATT and SNEGSKA (reference sequence). The CDR3 totals 11 residues. As DNA, the CDR3 is TGCAGTGCAAAGTGGGTGCGTGGCTACACCTTC. It encodes CSAKWVRGYTF.

The chain is built from TRBV29-1 and TRBJ2-5; D is possibly TRBD1 or TRBD2 (6 bases each). V was clipped by 2 bases and J by 5 bases, with 12 bases between them. The germline V gene encodes CDR1 SQVTM and CDR2 ANQGSEA. The CDR3 contains 13 residues. CDR3 sequence reads: CSVESGGRETQYF. DNA of the CDR3: TGCAGCGTTGAATCCGGGGGCAGGGAGACCCAGTACTTC.

The V gene is TRBV3-1, the J gene TRBJ1-4; the D gene is possibly TRBD1 (5 bases). The length of the CDR3 is 13 residues. The V gene's germline CDR1 is LGHDT and CDR2 YNNKEL (reference sequence). V lost 0 bases to trimming and J lost 8 bases, with 7 bases between them. CDR3 DNA sequence: TGTGCCAGCAGCCAAGACTGGGGGGAAAAACTGTTTTTT. Translation gives CASSQDWGEKLFF.

The chain joins TRBV5-6 to TRBJ2-3, with TRBD2 identical over 9 bases. The CDR3 runs to 17 residues. Germline V gives CDR1 SGHDT, CDR2 YYEEEE. Trimming cost V 3 bases and J 4 bases; bases outside gene matches: 12. CDR3 loop: CASSSEVVAGVADTQYF. DNA for the CDR3: TGTGCCAGCAGCTCCGAAGTCGTAGCGGGAGTAGCAGATACGCAGTATTTT. The full variable domain, rest sourced from reference TRBV5-6 and TRBJ2-3, is DAGVTQSPTHLIKTRGQQVTLRCSPKSGHDTVSWYQQALGQGPQFIFQYYEEEERQRGNFPDRFSGHQFPNYSSELNVNALLLGDSALYLCASSSEVVAGVADTQYFGPGTRLTVL.

CDR3 in amino acids: CASSLDRTGDSDTQYF. CDR3 bases: TGCGCCAGCAGCTTGGACCGGACAGGGGATTCAGATACGCAGTATTTT. The V gene is TRBV5-1, the J gene TRBJ2-3; TRBD1 agrees at 9 bases. Germline V gene lookup returns CDR1 SGHRS and CDR2 YFSETQ. CDR3 length equals 16 residues. V was pared by 0 bases and J by 4 bases, with 6 bases of the junction left unmatched.

In DNA form, the CDR3 reads TGCAGTGCTGAACCGGGACAGGGGGGAGAGACCCAGTACTTC. Residues: CSAEPGQGGETQYF. The rearrangement links TRBV20-1 to TRBJ2-5; 11 nucleotides agree with TRBD1. This CDR3 contains 14 residues. After removal of 5 bases from V and 4 bases from J, the junction contained 6 bases not matched to a gene. CDR1 is DFQATT, CDR2 SNEGSKA, per germline (reference sequence).

This clonotype has a single count. J is TRBJ2-5 and V is TRBV7-2, with D possibly being TRBD1 or TRBD2 (5 bases each). Trimming cost V 3 bases and J 5 bases, with 10 bases left between them. The CDR3 consists of 13 residues. Germline CDR1 reads SGHTA; CDR2 reads FQGNSA. CDR3 sequence (DNA): TGTGCCAGCAGCTTGGAGTGGGGGGAGACCCAGTACTTC. Encoded protein: CASSLEWGETQYF. The whole variable domain, filled in from reference TRBV7-2 and TRBJ2-5, reads GAGVSQSPSNKVTEKGKDVELRCDPISGHTALYWYRQSLGQGLEFLIYFQGNSAPDKSGLPSDRFSAERTGGSVSTLTIQRTQQEDSAVYLCASSLEWGETQYFGPGTRLLVL.

The chain links TRBV29-1 to TRBJ1-2; D is unclear. The V gene lost 7 bases and the J gene lost 4 bases, with 10 bases spanning the gap. Per germline, CDR1 SQVTM and CDR2 ANQGSEA. CDR3 size: 11 residues. The CDR3 bases are TGCAGCGAGATGTCGACCTATGGCTACACCTTC. This codes for CSEMSTYGYTF.

The rearrangement joins TRBV6-6 to TRBJ2-3; TRBD2 matches at 11 bases. J gave up 2 bases and V 7 bases, and 8 bases lay outside the gene matches. The length of the CDR3 is 16 residues. CDR1 and CDR2 from the germline V gene are MNHNY and SVGAGI (reference sequence). CDR3: CASILGTSGATDTQYF. The CDR3 coding sequence is TGTGCCAGCATTCTGGGGACTAGCGGAGCCACAGATACGCAGTATTTT.